The clone carrying this T cell receptor (beta chain) was recorded a few times. Its antigen is not identified. The data were obtained in a study of OX40 agonist ivuxolimab in advanced cancers. Data came from immunoSEQ multiplex PCR; TCRdb stores just in-frame clones and leaves some out. This table holds roughly 70,000 clones, about 83% found once. Trimming at V came to 5 bases and at J to 4 bases, leaving 2 bases not matched to a gene. Per germline, CDR1 SEHNR and CDR2 FQNEAQ (reference sequence). CDR3 length: 13 amino acids. Study-wide findings and caveats: At doses 0.1 to 3.0 mg/kg, CD4+ and CD8+ clones expanded.

The sequence was collected from an adult with an advanced solid tumor such as melanoma, head and neck, liver or kidney cancer. The chain recombines TRBV7-9 with TRBJ1-5, with TRBD1 matching over 7 bases. The sequenced sample was CD4+ or CD8+ T cells sorted from blood, obtained in a trial of the OX40 agonist ivuxolimab. The CDR3 DNA is TGTGCCAGCAGCCTGGGACAGAATCAGCCCCAGCATTTT. This encodes CASSLGQNQPQHF.